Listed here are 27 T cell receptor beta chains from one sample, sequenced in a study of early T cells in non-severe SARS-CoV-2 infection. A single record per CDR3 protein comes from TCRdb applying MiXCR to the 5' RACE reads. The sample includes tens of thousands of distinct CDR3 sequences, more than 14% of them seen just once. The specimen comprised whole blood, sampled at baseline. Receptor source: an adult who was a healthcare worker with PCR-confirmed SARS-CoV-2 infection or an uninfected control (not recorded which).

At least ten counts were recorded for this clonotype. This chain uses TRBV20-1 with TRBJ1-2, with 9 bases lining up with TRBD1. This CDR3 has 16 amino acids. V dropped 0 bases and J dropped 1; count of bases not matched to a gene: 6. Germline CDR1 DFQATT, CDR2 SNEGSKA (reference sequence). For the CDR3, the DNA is TGCAGTGCTAGAGACGGGGGACAGGGATTTAACTATGGCTACACCTTC. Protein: CSARDGGQGFNYGYTF.

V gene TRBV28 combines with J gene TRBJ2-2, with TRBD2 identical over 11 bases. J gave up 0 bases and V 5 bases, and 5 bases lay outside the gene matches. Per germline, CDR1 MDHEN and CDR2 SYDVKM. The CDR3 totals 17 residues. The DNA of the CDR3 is TGTGCCAGCAGTCAGGGGGGACTAGCGGCGAACACCGGGGAGCTGTTTTTT. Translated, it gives CASSQGGLAANTGELFF. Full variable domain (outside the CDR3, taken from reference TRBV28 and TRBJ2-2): DVKVTQSSRYLVKRTGEKVFLECVQDMDHENMFWYRQDPGLGLRLIYFSYDVKMKEKGDIPEGYSVSREKKERFSLILESASTNQTSMYLCASSQGGLAANTGELFFGEGSRLTVL.

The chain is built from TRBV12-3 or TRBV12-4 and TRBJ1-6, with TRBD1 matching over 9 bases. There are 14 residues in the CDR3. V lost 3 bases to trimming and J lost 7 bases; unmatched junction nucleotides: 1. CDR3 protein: CASSLTGGNSPLHF. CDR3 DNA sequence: TGTGCCAGCAGTTTGACAGGGGGAAATTCACCCCTCCACTTT.

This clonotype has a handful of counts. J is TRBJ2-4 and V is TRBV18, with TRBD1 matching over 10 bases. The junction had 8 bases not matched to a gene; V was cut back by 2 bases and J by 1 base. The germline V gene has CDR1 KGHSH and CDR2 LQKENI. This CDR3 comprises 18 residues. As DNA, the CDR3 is TGTGCCAGCTCACCAGGAGACAGGGGGCGCTGGGCCAAAAACATTCAGTACTTC. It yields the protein CASSPGDRGRWAKNIQYF. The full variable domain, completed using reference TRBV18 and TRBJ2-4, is NAGVMQNPRHLVRRRGQEARLRCSPMKGHSHVYWYRQLPEEGLKFMVYLQKENIIDESGMPKERFSAEFPKEGPSILRIQQVVRGDSAAYFCASSPGDRGRWAKNIQYFGAGTRLSVL.

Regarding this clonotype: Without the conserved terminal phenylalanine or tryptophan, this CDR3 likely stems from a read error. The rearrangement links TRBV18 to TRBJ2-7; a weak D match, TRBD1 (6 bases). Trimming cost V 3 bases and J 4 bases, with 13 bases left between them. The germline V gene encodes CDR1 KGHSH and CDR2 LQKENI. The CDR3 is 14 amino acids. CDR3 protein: CASSPGDKEYEQYL. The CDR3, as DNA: TGTGCCAGCTCACCGGGGGACAAGGAATACGAGCAGTACCTC.

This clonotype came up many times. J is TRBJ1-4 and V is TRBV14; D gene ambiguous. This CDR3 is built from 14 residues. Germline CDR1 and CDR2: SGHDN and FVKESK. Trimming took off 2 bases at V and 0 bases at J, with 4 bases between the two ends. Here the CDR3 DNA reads TGTGCCAGCAGCCAATTTACAACTAATGAAAAACTGTTTTTT. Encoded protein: CASSQFTTNEKLFF. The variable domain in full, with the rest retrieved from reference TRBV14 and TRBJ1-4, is EAGVTQFPSHSVIEKGQTVTLRCDPISGHDNLYWYRRVMGKEIKFLLHFVKESKQDESGMPNNRFLAERTGGTYSTLKVQPAELEDSGVYFCASSQFTTNEKLFFGSGTQLSVL.

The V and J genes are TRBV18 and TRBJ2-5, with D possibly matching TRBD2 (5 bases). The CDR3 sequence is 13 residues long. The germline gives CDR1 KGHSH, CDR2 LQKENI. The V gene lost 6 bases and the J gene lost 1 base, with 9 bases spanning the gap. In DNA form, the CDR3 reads TGTGCCAGCTCGCGCGGAGGCCAAGAGACCCAGTACTTC. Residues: CASSRGGQETQYF.

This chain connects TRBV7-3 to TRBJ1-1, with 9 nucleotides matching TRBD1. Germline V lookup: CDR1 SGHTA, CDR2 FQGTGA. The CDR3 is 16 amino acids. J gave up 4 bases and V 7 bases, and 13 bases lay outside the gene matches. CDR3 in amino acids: CASKAGRTGDGTEAFF. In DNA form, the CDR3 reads TGTGCCAGCAAGGCCGGCCGGACAGGGGACGGCACTGAAGCTTTCTTT.

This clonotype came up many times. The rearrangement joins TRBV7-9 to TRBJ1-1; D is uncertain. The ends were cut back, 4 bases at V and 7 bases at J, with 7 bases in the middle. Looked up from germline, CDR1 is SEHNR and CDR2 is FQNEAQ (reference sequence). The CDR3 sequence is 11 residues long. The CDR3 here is CASSSSLEAFF. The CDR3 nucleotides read TGTGCCAGCAGCTCTAGCCTTGAAGCTTTCTTT.

In DNA form, the CDR3 reads TGTGCCAGCAATACCCCACTAGCGGGAGCCTACAATGAGCAGTTCTTC. Amino acid sequence: CASNTPLAGAYNEQFF. V is TRBV6-5 and J is TRBJ2-1, with 11 bases lining up with TRBD2. With V trimmed by 7 bases and J by 2 bases, 7 bases remained unmatched. The CDR3 extends over 16 amino acids. From germline, CDR1 is MNHEY and CDR2 SVGAGI.

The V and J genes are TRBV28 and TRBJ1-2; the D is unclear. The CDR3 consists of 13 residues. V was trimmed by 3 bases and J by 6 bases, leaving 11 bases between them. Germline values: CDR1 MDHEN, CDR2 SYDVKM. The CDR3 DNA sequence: TGTGCCAGCAGTTTGGGAGGGAGGAATGGCTACACCTTC. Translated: CASSLGGRNGYTF.

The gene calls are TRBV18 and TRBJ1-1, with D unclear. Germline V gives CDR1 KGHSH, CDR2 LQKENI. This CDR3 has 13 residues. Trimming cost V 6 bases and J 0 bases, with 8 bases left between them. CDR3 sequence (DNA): TGTGCCAGCTCCGGGGAATTGAACACTGAAGCTTTCTTT. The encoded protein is CASSGELNTEAFF.

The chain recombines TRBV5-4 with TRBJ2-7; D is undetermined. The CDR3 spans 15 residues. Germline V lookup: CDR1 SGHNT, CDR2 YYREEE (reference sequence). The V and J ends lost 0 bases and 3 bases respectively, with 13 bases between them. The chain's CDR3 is CASSLGGGPIYEQYF. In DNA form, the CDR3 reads TGTGCCAGCAGCTTGGGAGGTGGACCAATCTACGAGCAGTACTTC.

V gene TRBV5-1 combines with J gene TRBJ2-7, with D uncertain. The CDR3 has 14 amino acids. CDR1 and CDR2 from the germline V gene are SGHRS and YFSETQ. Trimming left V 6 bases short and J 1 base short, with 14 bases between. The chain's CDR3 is CASTPSIGSYEQYF. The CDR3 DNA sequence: TGCGCCAGCACCCCGAGCATAGGGTCCTACGAGCAGTACTTC. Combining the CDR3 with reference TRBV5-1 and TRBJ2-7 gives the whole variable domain KAGVTQTPRYLIKTRGQQVTLSCSPISGHRSVSWYQQTPGQGLQFLFEYFSETQRNKGNFPGRFSGRQFSNSRSEMNVSTLELGDSALYLCASTPSIGSYEQYFGPGTRLTVT.

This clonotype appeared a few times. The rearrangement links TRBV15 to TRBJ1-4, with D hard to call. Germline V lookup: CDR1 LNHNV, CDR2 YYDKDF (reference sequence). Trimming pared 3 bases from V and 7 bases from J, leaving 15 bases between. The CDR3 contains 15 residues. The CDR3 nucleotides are TGTGCCACCAGCAGCATGATTGGTGGTGGTGAAAAACTGTTTTTT. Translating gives CATSSMIGGGEKLFF.

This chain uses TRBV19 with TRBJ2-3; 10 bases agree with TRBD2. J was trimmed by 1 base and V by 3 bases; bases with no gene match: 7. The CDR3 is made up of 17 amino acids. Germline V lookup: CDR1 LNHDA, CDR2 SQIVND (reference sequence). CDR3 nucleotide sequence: TGTGCCAGTAGTATCGGGACTAGCGCTTATCGCACAGATACGCAGTATTTT. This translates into CASSIGTSAYRTDTQYF.

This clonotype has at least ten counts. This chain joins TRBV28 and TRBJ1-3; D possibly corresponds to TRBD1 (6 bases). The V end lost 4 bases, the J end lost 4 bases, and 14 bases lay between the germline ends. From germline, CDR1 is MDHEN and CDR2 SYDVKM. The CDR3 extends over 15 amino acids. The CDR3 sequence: CASSSPGAGGNTIYF. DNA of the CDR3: TGTGCCAGCAGTTCTCCAGGGGCCGGAGGAAACACCATATATTTT.

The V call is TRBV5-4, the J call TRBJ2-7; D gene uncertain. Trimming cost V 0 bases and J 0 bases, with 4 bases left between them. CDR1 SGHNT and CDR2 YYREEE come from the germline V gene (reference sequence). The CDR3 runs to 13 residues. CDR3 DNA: TGTGCCAGCAGCTTGGACATCTCCTACGAGCAGTACTTC. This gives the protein CASSLDISYEQYF.

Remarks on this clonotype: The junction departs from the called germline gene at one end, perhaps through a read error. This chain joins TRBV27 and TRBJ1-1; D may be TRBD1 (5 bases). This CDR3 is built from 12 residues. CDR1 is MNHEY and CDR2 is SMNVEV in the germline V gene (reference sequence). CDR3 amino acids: CTSSLGASEAFF. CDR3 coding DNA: TGTACCAGCAGTTTAGGGGCCAGTGAAGCTTTCTTT.

The CDR3 loop is CASTNSGTPYNEQFF. The CDR3 nucleotides read TGTGCCAGCACCAACTCGGGGACGCCCTACAATGAGCAGTTCTTC. The chain couples TRBV28 to TRBJ2-1; D could derive from TRBD1 or TRBD2 (5 bases each). CDR1 is MDHEN and CDR2 is SYDVKM in the germline V gene. This CDR3 is 15 amino acids long. V lost 7 bases to trimming and J lost 2 bases, with 15 bases between them.

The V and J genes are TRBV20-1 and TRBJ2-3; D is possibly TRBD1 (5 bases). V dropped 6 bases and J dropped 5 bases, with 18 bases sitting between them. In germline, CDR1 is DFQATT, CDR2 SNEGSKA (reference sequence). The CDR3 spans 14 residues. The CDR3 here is CSAPRVGIIDTQYF. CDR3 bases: TGCAGTGCGCCCAGGGTAGGGATAATAGATACGCAGTATTTT.

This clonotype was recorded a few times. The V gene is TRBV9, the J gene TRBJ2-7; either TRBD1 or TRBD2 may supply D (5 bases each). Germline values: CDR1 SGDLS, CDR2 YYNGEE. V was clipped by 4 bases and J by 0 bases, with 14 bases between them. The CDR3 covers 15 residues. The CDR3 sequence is CASSPRDRSSYEQYF. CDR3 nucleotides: TGTGCCAGCAGCCCCCGGGACCGGAGCTCCTACGAGCAGTACTTC.

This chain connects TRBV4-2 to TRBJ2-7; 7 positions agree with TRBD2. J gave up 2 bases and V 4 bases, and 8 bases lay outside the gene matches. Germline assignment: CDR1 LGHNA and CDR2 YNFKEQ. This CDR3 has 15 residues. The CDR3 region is CASSPYTSVAYEQYF. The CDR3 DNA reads TGTGCCAGCAGCCCCTATACTAGCGTTGCCTACGAGCAGTACTTC.

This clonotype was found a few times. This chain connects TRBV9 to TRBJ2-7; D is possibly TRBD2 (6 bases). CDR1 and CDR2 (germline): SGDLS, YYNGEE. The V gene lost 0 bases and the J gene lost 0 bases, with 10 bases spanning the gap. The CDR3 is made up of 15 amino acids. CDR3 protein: CASSVGGDFSYEQYF. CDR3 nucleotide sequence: TGTGCCAGCAGCGTAGGAGGGGACTTCTCCTACGAGCAGTACTTC.

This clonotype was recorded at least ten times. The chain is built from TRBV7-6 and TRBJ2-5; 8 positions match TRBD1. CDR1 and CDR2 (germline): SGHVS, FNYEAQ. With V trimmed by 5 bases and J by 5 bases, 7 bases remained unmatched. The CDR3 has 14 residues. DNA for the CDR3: TGTGCCAGCAGCCCGTTTCCAGGGGGCGAGACCCAGTACTTC. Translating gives CASSPFPGGETQYF. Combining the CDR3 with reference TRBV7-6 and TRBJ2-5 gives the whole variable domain GAGVSQSPRYKVTKRGQDVALRCDPISGHVSLYWYRQALGQGPEFLTYFNYEAQQDKSGLPNDRFSAERPEGSISTLTIQRTEQRDSAMYRCASSPFPGGETQYFGPGTRLLVL.

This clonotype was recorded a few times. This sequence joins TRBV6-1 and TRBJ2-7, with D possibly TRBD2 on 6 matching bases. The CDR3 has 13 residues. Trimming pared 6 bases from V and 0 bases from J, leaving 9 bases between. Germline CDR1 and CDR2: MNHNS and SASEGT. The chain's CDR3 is CASRDYSSYEQYF. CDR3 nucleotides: TGTGCCAGCAGGGACTACAGCTCCTACGAGCAGTACTTC.

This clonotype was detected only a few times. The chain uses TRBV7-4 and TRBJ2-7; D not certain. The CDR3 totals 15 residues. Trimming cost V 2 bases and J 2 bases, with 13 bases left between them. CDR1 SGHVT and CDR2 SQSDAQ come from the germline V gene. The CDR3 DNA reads TGTGCCAGCAGCTTACCGGCCCCGATAGCCTACGAGCAGTACTTC. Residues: CASSLPAPIAYEQYF.